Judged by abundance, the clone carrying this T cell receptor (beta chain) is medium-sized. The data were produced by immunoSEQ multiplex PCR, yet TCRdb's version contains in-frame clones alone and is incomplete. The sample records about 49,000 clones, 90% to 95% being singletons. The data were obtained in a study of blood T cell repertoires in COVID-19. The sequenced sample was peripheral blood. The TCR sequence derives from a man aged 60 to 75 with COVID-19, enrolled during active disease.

The CDR3 here is CASTTRDRGNYGYTF. Written as DNA, the CDR3 is TGTGCCAGTACCACCCGAGACAGGGGAAACTATGGCTACACCTTC. The chain recombines TRBV19 with TRBJ1-2, with 8 bases aligning to TRBD1. V lost 7 bases, J lost 2 bases, and 9 bases stayed unmatched. The CDR3 has 15 amino acids. Looked up from germline, CDR1 is LNHDA and CDR2 is SQIVND (reference sequence).